The sample holds a few counts of the clone carrying this TCR beta chain. Genomic DNA served as template for TCR beta VDJ and CDR3 profiling. TCRdb re-derived calls from the reads in MiXCR, one entry per CDR3 protein. This sample has roughly 80,000 distinct CDR3 sequences, with about 70% found just once. The sequenced patients had an expansion of CD8+CD57+ cells seen by flow cytometry. This sample is drawn from a study of CD8+CD57+ T cells in acquired aplastic anemia. The sample comprised sorted CD4+, CD8+, or CD8+CD57+ T cells (not recorded which) from PBMCs. The origin of this receptor is a human donor with aplastic anemia.

The CDR3: CASSGRGPYNEQFF. The CDR3 DNA reads TGTGCCAGCAGTGGCCGGGGGCCCTACAATGAGCAGTTCTTC. This chain joins TRBV25-1 and TRBJ2-1, with D perhaps matching TRBD1 or TRBD2 (6 bases each). The CDR3 consists of 14 residues. Germline CDR1 MGHDK, CDR2 SYGVNS. The germline V and J ends were trimmed by 4 bases and 2 bases, with 9 bases remaining between them.